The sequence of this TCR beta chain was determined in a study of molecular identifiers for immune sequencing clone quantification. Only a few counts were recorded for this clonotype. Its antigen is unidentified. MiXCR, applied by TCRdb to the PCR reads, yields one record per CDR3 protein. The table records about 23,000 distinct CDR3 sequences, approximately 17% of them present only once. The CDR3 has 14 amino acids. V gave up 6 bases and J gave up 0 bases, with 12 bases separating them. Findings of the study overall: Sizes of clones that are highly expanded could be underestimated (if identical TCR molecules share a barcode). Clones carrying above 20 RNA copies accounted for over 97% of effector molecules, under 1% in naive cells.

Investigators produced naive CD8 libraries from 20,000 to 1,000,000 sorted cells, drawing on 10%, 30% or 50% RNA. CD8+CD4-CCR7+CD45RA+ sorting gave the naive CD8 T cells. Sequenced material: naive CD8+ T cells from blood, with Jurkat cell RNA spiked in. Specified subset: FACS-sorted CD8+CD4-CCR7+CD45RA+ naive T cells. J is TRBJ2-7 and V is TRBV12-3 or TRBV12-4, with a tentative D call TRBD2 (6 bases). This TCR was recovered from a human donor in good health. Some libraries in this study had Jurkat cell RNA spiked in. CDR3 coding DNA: TGTGCCAGCAGCGGACTAAAGAGCTCCTACGAGCAGTACTTC. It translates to CASSGLKSSYEQYF.